A single sample is the source of the 6 T cell receptor beta chains below, sequenced in a study of radiotherapy plus CTLA-4 blockade in lung cancer. Sequencing was performed with immunoSEQ multiplex PCR; in TCRdb, only in-frame clones are kept and a portion is missing. The repertoire has around 45,000 clones, 73% of them found once; the top ten carry around 3.3%. The source material was peripheral blood, sampled from a patient treated with radiotherapy plus ipilimumab. The receptor source for this set is a human donor with non-small cell lung cancer who had a complete response to radiotherapy plus ipilimumab.

The chain couples TRBV10-2 to TRBJ2-7; D might be TRBD2 (5 bases). V was pared by 7 bases and J by 7 bases, with 11 bases between. The length of the CDR3 is 11 residues. Germline V lookup: CDR1 WSHSY, CDR2 SAAADI. Here the CDR3 reads CASTTGWEQYF. The CDR3 coding sequence is TGCGCCAGCACGACGGGGTGGGAGCAGTACTTC.

The J gene is TRBJ2-4, the V gene TRBV19; possibly TRBD2 for D (6 bases). This CDR3 region has 18 residues. The V gene's germline CDR1 is LNHDA and CDR2 SQIVND (reference sequence). Trimming took 5 bases from V and 0 from J, leaving 20 bases between them. In nucleotides, the CDR3 is TGTGCCAGTAGTCCGGGAGCTCTTCGGGCCCAAGCCAAAAACATTCAGTACTTC. Translation gives CASSPGALRAQAKNIQYF.

The CDR3 loop reads CASSFTGTRSSYEQYF. Written as DNA, the CDR3 is TGTGCCAGTAGTTTTACCGGGACTAGGAGCTCCTACGAGCAGTACTTC. The genes are TRBV19 and TRBJ2-7; the match to TRBD2 covers 8 bases. CDR1 is LNHDA, CDR2 SQIVND, per germline (reference sequence). This CDR3 has 16 amino acids. The trim removed 5 bases at V and 0 bases at J, leaving 9 bases unmatched.

V gene TRBV28 combines with J gene TRBJ1-2; D not certain. The CDR3 runs to 13 residues. Germline V CDR1 and CDR2: MDHEN, SYDVKM. V was pared by 7 bases and J by 4 bases, with 13 bases between. CDR3 sequence: CASKSGGRYGYTF. In DNA, the CDR3 is TGTGCCAGCAAAAGTGGAGGGCGCTATGGCTACACCTTC.

The table lists this clone with a few counts. The chain links TRBV11-3 to TRBJ2-1; 8 nucleotides line up with TRBD1. The junction had 4 bases not matched to a gene; V was cut back by 1 base and J by 2 bases. This CDR3 comprises 16 residues. Germline CDR1 and CDR2: SGHNT and YENEEA. As DNA, the CDR3 is TGTGCCAGCAGCTTAGGGAGGACAGGGACCTACAATGAGCAGTTCTTC. Translation gives CASSLGRTGTYNEQFF.

The V gene is TRBV19, the J gene TRBJ2-4; 7 bases match TRBD1. Trimming took 6 bases from V and 1 from J; bases not matched to a gene: 9. This CDR3 has 16 amino acids. Germline V lookup: CDR1 LNHDA, CDR2 SQIVND (reference sequence). Here the CDR3 DNA reads TGTGCCAGTAGATCGAAGGGGGCTCTCGCCAAAAACATTCAGTACTTC. It codes for CASRSKGALAKNIQYF.